The clone carrying this TCR beta chain was observed a few times. Its cognate antigen is unknown. The time point: newly diagnosed GD, antithyroid drugs for less than 3 months. The TCR library was prepared using RNA isolated from PBMCs. Patients with Graves' disease were diagnosed by American Thyroid Association guidelines. The record originates from a study of regulatory T cells in long-lasting Graves disease. Study-wide points: It was in persistent disease that TRBV28, TRBJ1-2 and TRBJ2-5 were favored.

Investigators prepared the TCR beta libraries by applying iRepertoire HTBI primers and Arm-PCR of CDR3 regions. TCRdb analysed the multiplex PCR reads with MiXCR anew, one entry per CDR3 protein. The sample lists 350,000 to 400,000 distinct CDR3 sequences, 15% to 18% occurring once. Germline V gene lookup returns CDR1 SEHNR and CDR2 FQNEAQ (reference sequence). The CDR3 length is 16 residues. J gave up 8 bases and V 5 bases, and 13 bases lay outside the gene matches. Source: peripheral blood mononuclear cells (PBMCs), taken at new diagnosis, from a patient treated with antithyroid drugs. This TCR derives from a female donor with Graves disease. The chain is built from TRBV7-9 and TRBJ2-1; 9 positions agree with TRBD2. The CDR3 protein is CASSARGVAGADEQFF. The CDR3 DNA reads as TGTGCCAGCAGCGCCCGAGGCGTAGCGGGGGCGGATGAGCAGTTCTTC.